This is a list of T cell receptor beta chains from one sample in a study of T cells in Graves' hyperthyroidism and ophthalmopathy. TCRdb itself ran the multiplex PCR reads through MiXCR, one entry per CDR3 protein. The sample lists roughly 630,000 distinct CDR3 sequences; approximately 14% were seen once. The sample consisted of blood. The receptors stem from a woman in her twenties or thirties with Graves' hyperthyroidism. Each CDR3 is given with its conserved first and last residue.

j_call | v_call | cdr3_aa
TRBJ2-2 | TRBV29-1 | CSVEDQTRHRTGELFF
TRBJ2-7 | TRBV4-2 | CASSQVGGRASYEQYF
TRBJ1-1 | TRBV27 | CASSLQGPPRGTEAFF
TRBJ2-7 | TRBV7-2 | CASSPTLAGVYEQYF
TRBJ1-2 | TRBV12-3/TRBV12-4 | CASSPALASWYGYTF
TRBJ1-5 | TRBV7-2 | CASSLGDTSNQPQHF
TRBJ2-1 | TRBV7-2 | CASSFLAGPYNEQFF
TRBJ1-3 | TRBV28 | CASKAGGNTIYF
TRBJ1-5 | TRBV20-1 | CSATGTVSNQPQHF
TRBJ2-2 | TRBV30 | CAWEASGDTIITGEPFF
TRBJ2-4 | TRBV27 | CASRGILNIQYF
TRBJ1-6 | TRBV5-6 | CASSQRTGINSPLHF
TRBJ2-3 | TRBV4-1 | CASSQPDRGRPDTQYF
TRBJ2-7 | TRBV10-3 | CAIRLTSGSYEQYF
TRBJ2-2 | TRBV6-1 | CASRTPANTGELFF
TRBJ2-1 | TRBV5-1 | CASSPGTSGREEQFF
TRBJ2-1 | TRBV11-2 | CASSLDPETRVNEQFF
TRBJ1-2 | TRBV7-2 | CASSLFQGANYGYTF
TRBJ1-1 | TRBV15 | CATHPSGGAPRNTEAFF
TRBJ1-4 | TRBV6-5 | CASSYSGTFDEKLFF
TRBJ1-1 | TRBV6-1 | CASRNRQVTNTEAFF
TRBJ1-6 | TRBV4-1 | CASSLNPGAGTPLHF
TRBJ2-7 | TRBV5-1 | CASSLAGLAGYDYEQYF
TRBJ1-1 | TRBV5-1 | CASRGDLGHTEAFF
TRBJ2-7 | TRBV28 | CASRPTTSSYEQYF
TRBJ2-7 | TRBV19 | CASSTLDEQYF
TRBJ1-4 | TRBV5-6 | CASSISGVDEKLFF
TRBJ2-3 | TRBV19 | CASSIPGQGLTDTQYF
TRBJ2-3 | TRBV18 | CASSPDRVVTDTQYF
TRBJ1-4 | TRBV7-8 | CASSLGSGEKLFF
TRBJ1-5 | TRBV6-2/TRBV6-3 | CASSYTRADQPQHF
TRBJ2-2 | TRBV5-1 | CASSFPTTTGEGTGELFF
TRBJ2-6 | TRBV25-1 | CASGQGAGGANVLTF
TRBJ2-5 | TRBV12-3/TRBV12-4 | CASPSSGRAEETQYF
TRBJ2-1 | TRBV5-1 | CASSSGTRYNEQFF
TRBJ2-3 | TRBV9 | CASSVAAGGSDTQYF
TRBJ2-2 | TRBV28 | CASSPDRGNTGELFF
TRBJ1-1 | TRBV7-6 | CASSLEDRAMSEAFF
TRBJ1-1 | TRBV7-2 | CASSEYRGNTEAFF
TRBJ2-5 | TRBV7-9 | CASSYGTGGAQTQYF
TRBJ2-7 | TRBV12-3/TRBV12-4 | CASRLAREGEQYF
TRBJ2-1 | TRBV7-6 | CASSSSRTVNEQFF
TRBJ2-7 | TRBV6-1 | CASSKPFSGSLYEQYF
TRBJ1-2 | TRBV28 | CASRGQGSAYGYTF
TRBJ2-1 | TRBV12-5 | CASGPGFAEQFF
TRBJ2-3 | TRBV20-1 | CSARKGLAVLEAGTDTQYF
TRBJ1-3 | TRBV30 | CARQGLAGNTIYF
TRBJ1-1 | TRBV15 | CATSRGVGRRTEAFF
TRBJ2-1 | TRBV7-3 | CASSLNSLGQGYEQFF
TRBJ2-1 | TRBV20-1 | CSASGLASYNEQFF
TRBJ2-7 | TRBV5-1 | CASSWGTGSGEQYF
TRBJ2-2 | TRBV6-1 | CASSLAGETGELFF
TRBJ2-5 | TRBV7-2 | CASSLITSSRGETQYF
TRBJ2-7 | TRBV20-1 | CSAPASGSSEQYF
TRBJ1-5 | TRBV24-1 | CATSDGRLGNQPQHF